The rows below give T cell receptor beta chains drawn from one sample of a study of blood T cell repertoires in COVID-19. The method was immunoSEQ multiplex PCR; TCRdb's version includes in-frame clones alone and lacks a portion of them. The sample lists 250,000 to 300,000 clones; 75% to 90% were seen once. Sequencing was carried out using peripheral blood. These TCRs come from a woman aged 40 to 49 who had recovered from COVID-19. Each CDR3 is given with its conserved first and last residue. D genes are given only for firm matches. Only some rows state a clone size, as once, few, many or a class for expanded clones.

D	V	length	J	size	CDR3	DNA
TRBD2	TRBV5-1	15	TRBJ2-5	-	CASSLVLAGGPDQYF	TGCGCCAGCAGCTTGGTGCTAGCGGGGGGGCCAGACCAGTACTTC
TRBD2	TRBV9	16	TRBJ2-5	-	CASSVLGGTSGETQYF	TGTGCCAGCAGCGTACTAGGGGGGACTAGCGGGGAGACCCAGTACTTC
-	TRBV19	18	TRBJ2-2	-	CASSIDRIARGNTGELFF	TGTGCCAGTAGTATAGATCGCATAGCCAGGGGTAACACCGGGGAGCTGTTTTTT
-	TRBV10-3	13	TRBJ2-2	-	CAITTGNTGELFF	TGTGCCATCACGACAGGGAACACCGGGGAGCTGTTTTTT
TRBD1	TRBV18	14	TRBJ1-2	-	CASSLGTDPYGYTF	TGTGCCAGCTCACTGGGGACAGACCCTTATGGCTACACCTTC
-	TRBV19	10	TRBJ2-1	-	CASRGGEQFF	TGTGCCAGTAGAGGGGGTGAGCAGTTCTTC
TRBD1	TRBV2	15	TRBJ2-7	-	CASRRTGAMNYEQYF	TGTGCCAGCAGACGGACAGGGGCCATGAACTACGAGCAGTACTTC
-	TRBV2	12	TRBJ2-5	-	CASNDPRKTQYF	TGTGCCAGCAATGACCCGCGGAAGACCCAGTACTTC
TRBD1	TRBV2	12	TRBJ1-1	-	CASTGTGPRAFF	TGTGCCAGCACCGGGACAGGTCCGAGGGCTTTCTTT
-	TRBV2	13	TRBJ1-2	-	CASTREFDYGYTF	TGTGCCAGCACGAGGGAGTTTGACTATGGCTACACCTTC
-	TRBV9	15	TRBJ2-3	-	CASSPQGTGTDTQYF	TGTGCCAGCAGCCCCCAGGGAACAGGCACAGATACGCAGTATTTT
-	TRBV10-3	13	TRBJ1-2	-	CASGQPFNYGYTF	TGTGCCTCAGGACAGCCCTTCAACTATGGCTACACCTTC
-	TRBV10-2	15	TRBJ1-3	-	CASSPGHNSGNTIYF	TGCGCCAGCAGCCCGGGACACAATTCCGGGAACACCATATATTTT
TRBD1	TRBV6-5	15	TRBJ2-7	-	CASNRGDRVTYEQYF	TGTGCCAGCAATAGGGGGGACAGGGTCACCTACGAGCAGTACTTC
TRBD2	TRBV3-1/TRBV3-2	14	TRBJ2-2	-	CASSRLLAAGELFF	TGTGCCAGCAGCCGGTTACTAGCGGCCGGGGAGCTGTTTTTT
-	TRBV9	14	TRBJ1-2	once	CASSVPRGAYGYTF	TGTGCCAGCAGCGTTCCCCGGGGGGCTTATGGCTACACCTTC
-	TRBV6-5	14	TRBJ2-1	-	CASSYRGRLNEQFF	TGTGCCAGCAGTTACAGGGGAAGATTGAATGAGCAGTTCTTC
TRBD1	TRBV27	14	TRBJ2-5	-	CASADRAHQETQYF	TGTGCCAGCGCGGACAGGGCGCACCAAGAGACCCAGTACTTC
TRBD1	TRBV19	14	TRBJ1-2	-	CASSIGRGGPGYTF	TGTGCCAGTAGTATCGGGCGAGGGGGCCCTGGCTACACCTTC
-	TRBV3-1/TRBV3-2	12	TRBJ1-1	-	CASSHRGTEAFF	TGTGCCAGCAGCCACAGGGGCACTGAAGCTTTCTTT
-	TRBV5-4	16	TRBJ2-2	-	CASSSDSVGIPGELFF	TGTGCCAGCAGCTCCGACAGCGTCGGTATACCCGGGGAGCTGTTTTTT
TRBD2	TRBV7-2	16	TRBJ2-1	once	CASTGLAGGSYNEQFF	TGTGCCAGCACCGGACTAGCGGGGGGGTCCTACAATGAGCAGTTCTTC
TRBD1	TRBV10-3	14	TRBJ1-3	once	CAISRTGSGNTIYF	TGTGCCATCAGCCGGACAGGGTCTGGAAACACCATATATTTT
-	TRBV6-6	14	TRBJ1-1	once	CASSSTIMNTEAFF	TGTGCCAGCAGTTCGACAATAATGAACACTGAAGCTTTCTTT
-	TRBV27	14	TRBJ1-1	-	CASSLFGGNTEAFF	TGTGCCAGCAGTTTATTCGGCGGAAACACTGAAGCTTTCTTT
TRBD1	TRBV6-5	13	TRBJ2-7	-	CASRVQGPYEQYF	TGTGCCAGCAGGGTACAGGGGCCCTACGAGCAGTACTTC
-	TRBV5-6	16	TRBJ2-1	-	CASSLVRGRPLNEQFF	TGTGCCAGCAGCTTGGTTCGGGGAAGGCCCCTCAATGAGCAGTTCTTC
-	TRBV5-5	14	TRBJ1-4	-	CASSRGTTGEKLFF	TGTGCCAGCAGTCGGGGAACTACAGGGGAAAAACTGTTTTTT
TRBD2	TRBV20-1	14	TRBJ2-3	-	CSASSGGDTDTQYF	TGCAGTGCTAGTAGTGGGGGGGACACAGATACGCAGTATTTT
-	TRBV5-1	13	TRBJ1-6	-	CASSGGDNSPLHF	TGCGCCAGCAGCGGAGGGGATAATTCACCCCTCCACTTT
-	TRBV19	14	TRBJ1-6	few	CASSIGRDNSPLHF	TGTGCCAGTAGTATCGGCCGGGATAATTCACCCCTCCACTTT
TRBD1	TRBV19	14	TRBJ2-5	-	CASAGTGGLETQYF	TGTGCCAGTGCCGGGACAGGGGGCCTAGAGACCCAGTACTTC
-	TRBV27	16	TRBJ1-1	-	CASSLQPPLSGTEAFF	TGTGCCAGCAGTTTACAACCCCCGCTCTCAGGGACTGAAGCTTTCTTT
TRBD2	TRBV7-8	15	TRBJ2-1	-	CASSSSGGPWDEQFF	TGTGCCAGCAGCTCAAGCGGGGGGCCTTGGGATGAGCAGTTCTTC
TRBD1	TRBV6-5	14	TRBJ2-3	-	CASTLGQLTDTQYF	TGTGCCAGCACCCTGGGACAGTTAACCGATACGCAGTATTTT
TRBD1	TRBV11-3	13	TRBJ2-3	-	CASSPQGADTQYF	TGTGCCAGCAGCCCACAGGGGGCAGATACGCAGTATTTT
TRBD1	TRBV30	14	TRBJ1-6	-	CAWSTLTGRSPLHF	TGTGCCTGGAGTACCTTGACAGGGCGCTCACCCCTCCACTTT
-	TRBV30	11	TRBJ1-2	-	CAWSTGYGYTF	TGTGCCTGGAGTACAGGATATGGCTACACCTTC
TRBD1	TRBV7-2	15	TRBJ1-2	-	CASSSYQGAGDGYTF	TGTGCCAGCAGCTCTTACCAGGGGGCAGGGGATGGCTACACCTTC
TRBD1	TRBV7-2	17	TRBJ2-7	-	CASSPITGGAWAYEQYF	TGTGCCAGCAGCCCAATCACAGGGGGCGCGTGGGCTTACGAGCAGTACTTC
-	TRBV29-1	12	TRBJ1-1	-	CSDRTENTEAFF	TGCAGCGACCGGACAGAGAACACTGAAGCTTTCTTT
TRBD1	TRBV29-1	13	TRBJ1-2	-	CSAGTGSLYGYTF	TGCAGCGCCGGGACAGGGTCCCTCTATGGCTACACCTTC
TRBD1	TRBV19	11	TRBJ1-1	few	CASFSGTDAFF	TGTGCCAGCTTTTCCGGGACAGATGCTTTCTTT
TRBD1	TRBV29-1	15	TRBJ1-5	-	CSVGWGQGAFQPQHF	TGCAGCGTCGGATGGGGACAGGGGGCCTTTCAGCCCCAGCATTTT
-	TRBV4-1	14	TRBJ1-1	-	CASSYGEGDTEAFF	TGCGCCAGCAGCTACGGTGAGGGGGACACTGAAGCTTTCTTT
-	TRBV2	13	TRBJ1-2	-	CASSSSGLYGYTF	TGTGCCAGCAGCTCATCAGGACTCTATGGCTACACCTTC
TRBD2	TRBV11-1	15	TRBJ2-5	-	CASGGVERVQETQYF	TGTGCCTCGGGGGGGGTAGAGCGGGTCCAAGAGACCCAGTACTTC
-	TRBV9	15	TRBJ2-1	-	CASSPRVGGYNEQFF	TGTGCCAGCAGCCCCCGGGTGGGGGGTTACAATGAGCAGTTCTTC
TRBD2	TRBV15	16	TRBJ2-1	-	CATSRLAGGPRNQQFF	TGTGCCACCAGCAGACTAGCGGGGGGGCCGCGCAATCAGCAGTTCTTC
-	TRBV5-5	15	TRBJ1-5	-	CASSLYWDNNQPQHF	TGTGCCAGCAGCTTGTATTGGGACAACAATCAGCCCCAGCATTTT
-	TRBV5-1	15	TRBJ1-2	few	CASSLGAGDPYGYTF	TGCGCCAGCAGCTTGGGCGCAGGGGATCCCTATGGCTACACCTTC
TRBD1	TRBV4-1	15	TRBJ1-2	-	CASSRGGDRVDGYTF	TGCGCCAGCAGCCGAGGAGGGGACAGGGTTGACGGCTACACCTTC
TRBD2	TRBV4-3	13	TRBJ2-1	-	CASSQGLAGEQFF	TGCGCCAGCAGCCAGGGGCTAGCGGGGGAGCAGTTCTTC
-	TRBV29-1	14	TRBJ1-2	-	CSVEDLAGHYGYTF	TGCAGCGTTGAAGATTTGGCAGGCCACTATGGCTACACCTTC
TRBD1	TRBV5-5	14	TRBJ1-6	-	CASTSGGQGPPLHF	TGTGCCAGCACCTCTGGGGGACAGGGTCCACCCCTCCACTTT
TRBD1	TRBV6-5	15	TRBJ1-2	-	CASRRRIQGLGGYTF	TGTGCCAGCAGGCGGAGAATACAGGGGCTCGGGGGCTACACCTTC